This entry describes one T cell receptor beta chain. This record belongs to a study of blood T cell repertoires in COVID-19. There are 13 residues in the CDR3. Looked up from germline, CDR1 is SGHAT and CDR2 is FQNNGV. Trimming left V 5 bases short and J 3 bases short, with 11 bases between. Data came from immunoSEQ multiplex PCR; TCRdb stores just in-frame clones and leaves some out. This table has 40,000 to 50,000 clones, about 89% appearing once. This chain joins TRBV11-2 and TRBJ2-7; tentatively, D is TRBD1 (5 bases). The clonotype was recovered from a human donor in a cohort sampled during active COVID-19. Sequencing input: peripheral blood. The CDR3 is CASSPRQLYEQYF. As DNA, the CDR3 is TGTGCCAGCAGCCCCCGACAGCTCTACGAGCAGTACTTC.